This TCR beta chain derives from a study of cytomegalovirus exposure and HLA in healthy donors. General study results and limits: Reported results showed that the classifier diagnosed cytomegalovirus status with high specificity and sensitivity. According to a subsequent analysis, TCR clusters from the first cohort were inclined to appear together in the 100 to 150 validation repertoires.

Separate from the approximately 670-subject first cohort, the approximately 130-subject validation cohort was the one that the donors belonged to. Profiling relied on immunoSEQ multiplex PCR, and the TCRdb table lists in-frame clones only, not all of them. The data show fewer than 350,000 clones, approximately 87% seen once. Note on this clone: The target antigen is unknown.

This TCR derives from a woman aged 18-30 years in good health and CMV-seronegative. Sequenced sample: PBMCs.

This CDR3 reads CASSMGRGQDEQFF. Here the CDR3 DNA reads TGTGCCAGTAGTATGGGAAGGGGGCAGGATGAGCAGTTCTTC. The V and J genes are TRBV19 and TRBJ2-1; 7 nucleotides agree with TRBD1. CDR1 LNHDA and CDR2 SQIVND come from the germline V gene (reference sequence). Losses at the gene ends were 3 bases for V and 8 bases for J; bases not matched to a gene: 7. The CDR3 consists of 14 residues. The full variable domain, completed using reference TRBV19 and TRBJ2-1, is DGGITQSPKYLFRKEGQNVTLSCEQNLNHDAMYWYRQDPGQGLRLIYYSQIVNDFQKGDIAEGYSVSREKKESFPLTVTSAQKNPTAFYLCASSMGRGQDEQFFGPGTRLTVL.